The 8 T cell receptor beta chains below all came from one sample that was sequenced in a study of blood T cell repertoires in COVID-19. TCRdb's copy holds only in-frame clones and misses some; the assay was immunoSEQ multiplex PCR. The table has about 140,000 clones, 84% seen once. Sequencing used peripheral blood. These receptor sequences come from a human donor in a cohort sampled during active COVID-19.

The rearrangement uses TRBV5-1 and TRBJ2-1, with TRBD1 matching 10 bases. V lost 1 base to trimming and J lost 8 bases; unmatched junction nucleotides: 18. Germline CDR1 is SGHRS and CDR2 is YFSETQ. The CDR3 runs to 19 residues. The DNA of the CDR3 is TGCGCCAGCAGCTTGAACCCCCGGGGCCGGGACAGGGGTTTTGATGAGCAGTTCTTC. This sequence encodes CASSLNPRGRDRGFDEQFF.

The J gene is TRBJ1-5, the V gene TRBV4-1, with TRBD1 identical over 7 bases. Germline values: CDR1 MGHRA, CDR2 YSYEKL. The CDR3 is 14 residues long. Germline trimming cut 3 bases from V and 3 bases from J; bases unmatched to any gene: 2. This CDR3 is CASSHDRDNQPQHF. The CDR3 coding sequence is TGCGCCAGCAGCCACGACAGGGACAATCAGCCCCAGCATTTT.

The V gene is TRBV7-9, the J gene TRBJ2-4, with 8 bases fitting TRBD2. The trim removed 3 bases at V and 7 bases at J, leaving 8 bases unmatched. This CDR3 comprises 15 residues. Germline CDR1 reads SEHNR; CDR2 reads FQNEAQ (reference sequence). CDR3 nucleotide sequence: TGTGCCAGCAGCTTGAGCGGGGGACCCAGGAACATTCAGTACTTC. This translates into CASSLSGGPRNIQYF.

The gene calls are TRBV9 and TRBJ1-2, with TRBD1 as a possible D gene (6 bases). V dropped 4 bases and J dropped 0 bases, with 28 bases sitting between them. CDR1 is SGDLS, CDR2 YYNGEE, per germline. The CDR3 runs 20 residues. The CDR3 sequence: CASSPTGFIGRRGANYGYTF. The CDR3 DNA follows: TGTGCCAGCAGCCCAACCGGCTTTATCGGCCGCAGGGGCGCTAACTATGGCTACACCTTC.

This chain uses TRBV5-1 with TRBJ1-1; D is undetermined. This CDR3 is built from 13 residues. CDR1 is SGHRS, CDR2 YFSETQ, per germline. V was cut by 0 bases and J by 7 bases, with 10 bases left in between. The CDR3 sequence: CASSLDGSSEAFF. The CDR3 bases are TGCGCCAGCAGCTTGGACGGGTCAAGTGAAGCTTTCTTT.

The rearrangement links TRBV3-1 (or the pseudogene TRBV3-2) to TRBJ2-2; the match to TRBD2 covers 8 bases. The CDR3 runs to 16 residues. V was pared by 1 base and J by 3 bases, with 4 bases of the junction left unmatched. The germline V gene has CDR1 LGHDT and CDR2 YNNKEL (reference sequence). The CDR3 coding sequence is TGTGCCAGCAGCCAAGGAGCGGGGGTTGACACCGGGGAGCTGTTTTTT. Residues: CASSQGAGVDTGELFF.

The chain combines TRBV2 with TRBJ1-4; 7 nucleotides agree with TRBD1. The CDR3 is made up of 14 amino acids. Germline V gene lookup returns CDR1 SNHLY and CDR2 FYNNEI. The V gene end was trimmed by 5 bases and the J gene end by 7 bases; junction bases not matched to a gene: 7. The CDR3: CASSKQGLGEKLFF. CDR3 nucleotide sequence: TGTGCCAGCAGTAAACAGGGGTTAGGTGAAAAACTGTTTTTT.

This clone was seen only once. CDR3 region: CASSASGTGDYEQYF. The DNA for the CDR3 is TGCGCCAGCAGCGCGTCGGGGACAGGGGATTACGAGCAGTACTTC. The gene calls are TRBV5-1 and TRBJ2-7; TRBD1 agrees at 10 bases. Germline V gene lookup returns CDR1 SGHRS and CDR2 YFSETQ. Losses at the gene ends were 4 bases for V and 4 bases for J; bases not matched to a gene: 8. The CDR3 loop spans 15 amino acids.